This T cell receptor beta chain stems from a study of T cell repertoires in aging, cancer and after chemotherapy. Study-wide results and caveats: Hematological cancer patients had lymphoid organ infiltration that may impair thymic emigration or T cell expansion.

Amplification of TCR beta used genomic DNA extracted from peripheral blood. Rearranged V-D-J TRB sequences were amplified with a mixed TRB-A/B primer pool. MiXCR, applied by TCRdb to the multiplex PCR reads, yields one record per CDR3 protein. The sample has around 1,800 distinct CDR3 sequences; roughly a fifth are singletons. This clonotype has only a few counts. The antigen remains unidentified. There are 13 residues in the CDR3. After removal of 5 bases from V and 5 bases from J, the junction contained 7 bases not matched to a gene. Germline CDR1 and CDR2: DFQATT and SNEGSKA (reference sequence). The receptor comes from a human donor with a blood cancer. The sample was blood. V and J are TRBV20-1 and TRBJ2-7; 9 positions agree with TRBD1. CDR3 nucleotides: TGCAGTGCTCGGCCGGGACAGGGTGACGAGCAGTACTTC. Translation gives CSARPGQGDEQYF.